This is a list of T cell receptor beta chains from one sample in a study of early T cells in non-severe SARS-CoV-2 infection. TCRdb itself ran the 5' RACE reads through MiXCR, one entry per CDR3 protein. The repertoire holds about 90,000 distinct CDR3 sequences, approximately 12% seen once, with roughly 4.5% in the top ten. The sequencing used whole blood, collected at baseline. All receptors derive from an adult who was a healthcare worker with PCR-confirmed SARS-CoV-2 infection or an uninfected control (not recorded which). CDR3s leave out the opening cysteine and the closing phenylalanine or tryptophan. A D gene is named only where the DNA matches it firmly. A row's size may be missing; if present it is once, few, many or a size class.

d_call	v_call	clone_size	j_call	cdr3_aa
NA	TRBV27	few	TRBJ2-7	ASSPGTGSPYEQY
NA	TRBV7-6	many	TRBJ1-3	ASSSVPFGGNTIY
NA	TRBV20-1	few	TRBJ2-7	SAREVRYEQY
NA	TRBV11-2	NA	TRBJ2-1	ASSRIPLNEQF
TRBD1	TRBV11-2	NA	TRBJ2-6	ASSLRTGGFGSGANVLT
TRBD1	TRBV4-2	many	TRBJ1-1	ASSPNQGAKNTEAF
NA	TRBV12-3/TRBV12-4	many	TRBJ1-4	ASSLGIVATNEKLF
NA	TRBV24-1	few	TRBJ1-1	ATSDAFLVRGAF
TRBD1	TRBV5-1	few	TRBJ1-2	ASSMDRLGYT
NA	TRBV10-3	many	TRBJ2-7	ATTYSTGFDEQY
TRBD1	TRBV6-2/TRBV6-3	NA	TRBJ2-7	ASLDRDSYEQY
TRBD1	TRBV12-3/TRBV12-4	few	TRBJ1-4	ASSLATGWNEKLF
NA	TRBV29-1	NA	TRBJ2-1	SALPADSFNEQF
NA	TRBV12-3/TRBV12-4	NA	TRBJ2-5	ASIRTGGETQY
NA	TRBV5-8	few	TRBJ2-2	ASRLGPASGELF
TRBD2	TRBV5-1	NA	TRBJ2-7	ASTRTSGGMEQY
TRBD2	TRBV11-2	many	TRBJ2-5	ASSLGASGTQETQY
NA	TRBV5-6	few	TRBJ2-1	ASSPWVNTNRGDEQF
NA	TRBV30	NA	TRBJ1-2	AWRLSMDYGYT
TRBD2	TRBV20-1	few	TRBJ2-7	SARDPGTSGYEQY
NA	TRBV7-9	NA	TRBJ2-2	ASSSRMVGTGELF
NA	TRBV6-1	few	TRBJ1-1	ASSFPGVTEAF
NA	TRBV9	few	TRBJ2-5	ASSVEASRGETQY
TRBD2	TRBV7-9	NA	TRBJ2-7	ASSFSLAGVSDEQY
NA	TRBV3-1	few	TRBJ1-1	ASSQWGDNTEAF
NA	TRBV11-3	NA	TRBJ2-2	ASSKGLANTGELF
NA	TRBV5-6	NA	TRBJ1-5	ASSLQGTGGSPQH
NA	TRBV12-3/TRBV12-4	NA	TRBJ1-3	ASSPPRALAGNTIY
NA	TRBV18	few	TRBJ2-6	ASSPPYPGANVLT
TRBD1	TRBV6-5	few	TRBJ2-3	AIADRGTDTQY
NA	TRBV25-1	many	TRBJ2-5	ASSDSRGESETQY
NA	TRBV3-1	few	TRBJ2-7	ASSQGSRTEQY
NA	TRBV5-1	few	TRBJ1-1	ASSLEGTGTGAF
NA	TRBV5-1	few	TRBJ1-2	ASSLSIGAEYGYT
TRBD2	TRBV5-4	many	TRBJ2-3	ASSLERGGFGDTQY
NA	TRBV7-5	many	TRBJ1-3	ISVPEAITRKTVETLSGNTIY
NA	TRBV3-1	many	TRBJ2-1	ASSQVLHEQF
NA	TRBV10-3	NA	TRBJ1-2	AISESMGENGYT
NA	TRBV5-1	many	TRBJ1-1	ASSLEGPNTEAF
TRBD1	TRBV6-2/TRBV6-3	NA	TRBJ1-2	ASSRDRVNYGYT
NA	TRBV5-1	NA	TRBJ1-1	ASSLAPNTEAF
NA	TRBV7-3	many	TRBJ2-6	ASSSAGTLISGANVLT
TRBD1	TRBV3-1	NA	TRBJ1-6	ASSQRQGAVNSPLH
TRBD2	TRBV5-6	NA	TRBJ2-3	ASSLGAGGGTQY
NA	TRBV20-1	NA	TRBJ2-7	SAKDRYEQY
NA	TRBV7-2	NA	TRBJ2-1	ASSSRRGFTPNEQF
NA	TRBV6-6	many	TRBJ1-2	ASSYSGDLDYGYT
NA	TRBV11-2	few	TRBJ2-7	ASSLQGRATGEQY
NA	TRBV5-6	few	TRBJ2-1	ASRPQGGDIEQF
NA	TRBV5-5	many	TRBJ1-5	ASSPTLGARQPQH
TRBD1	TRBV6-6	few	TRBJ1-1	ASSYPGQGREAF
NA	TRBV10-3	NA	TRBJ2-1	AISGRVPSSYNEQF
NA	TRBV9	many	TRBJ1-6	ASTSEFGTGSPLH